The 25 T cell receptor beta chains in this list originate from one sample, sequenced in a study of T cell responses to AZD1222 COVID-19 vaccine. Only in-frame clones appear in the TCRdb table, and some are missing; sequencing was by immunoSEQ multiplex PCR. The top ten clones hold 4% to 4.5% of a sample with about 100,000 clones, approximately 87% of them seen once. Sequenced here: peripheral blood, sampled on day 0 of MenACWY control vaccination. These receptors originate from an adult in good health.

The DNA of the CDR3 is TGTGCCAGCAGTTCCCGACAGGGGAGCAATCAGCCCCAGCATTTT. Protein sequence: CASSSRQGSNQPQHF. The chain has TRBV6-2 or TRBV6-3 and TRBJ1-5, with 8 bases aligning to TRBD1. Germline V CDR1 and CDR2: MNHEY, SVGEGT. The CDR3 loop spans 15 amino acids. The J segment lost 1 base and the V segment lost 4 bases, leaving 3 bases of the junction unmatched.

This sequence joins TRBV4-3 and TRBJ1-2, with TRBD1 identical over 7 bases. Germline CDR1 reads LGHNA; CDR2 reads YSLEER. Unmatched junction bases numbered 6, after V lost 0 bases and J lost 2 bases. The CDR3 spans 16 residues. Here the CDR3 DNA reads TGCGCCAGCAGCCAAGATCGGTACAGGGGAAACTATGGCTACACCTTC. This translates into CASSQDRYRGNYGYTF.

The chain uses TRBV19 and TRBJ1-2; the match to TRBD1 covers 9 bases. Germline CDR1 is LNHDA and CDR2 is SQIVND (reference sequence). The CDR3 covers 19 residues. With 3 bases clipped from V and 5 bases from J, the junction kept 19 bases outside the gene matches. The DNA for the CDR3 is TGTGCCAGTAGTATCACCCGGGTGGGACAGGGCCATCGGAGATATGGCTACACCTTC. Encoded protein: CASSITRVGQGHRRYGYTF. The variable domain in full, completed from reference TRBV19 and TRBJ1-2, reads DGGITQSPKYLFRKEGQNVTLSCEQNLNHDAMYWYRQDPGQGLRLIYYSQIVNDFQKGDIAEGYSVSREKKESFPLTVTSAQKNPTAFYLCASSITRVGQGHRRYGYTFGSGTRLTVV.

The V call is TRBV19, the J call TRBJ1-2; TRBD1 is a possible D gene (5 bases). The CDR3 runs to 14 residues. With 3 bases removed from V and 4 bases from J, the gap between germline ends came to 12 bases. The germline CDR1 and CDR2 sequences are LNHDA and SQIVND (reference sequence). The CDR3 coding sequence is TGTGCCAGTAGTATTTCGTCAGGGTTCTATGGCTACACCTTC. Translated: CASSISSGFYGYTF. The full variable domain, with the rest looked up from reference TRBV19 and TRBJ1-2, is DGGITQSPKYLFRKEGQNVTLSCEQNLNHDAMYWYRQDPGQGLRLIYYSQIVNDFQKGDIAEGYSVSREKKESFPLTVTSAQKNPTAFYLCASSISSGFYGYTFGSGTRLTVV.

This chain uses TRBV19 with TRBJ1-1; D gene ambiguous. The V and J ends lost 1 base and 2 bases respectively, with 2 bases between them. CDR1 and CDR2 (germline): LNHDA, SQIVND (reference sequence). CDR3 size: 12 residues. The CDR3 DNA reads TGTGCCAGTAGTATAGGTAACACTGAAGCTTTCTTT. It codes for CASSIGNTEAFF.

V is TRBV19 and J is TRBJ1-5, with D unclear. Germline CDR1 LNHDA, CDR2 SQIVND (reference sequence). The CDR3 sequence is 13 residues long. The ends were cut back, 2 bases at V and 7 bases at J, with 9 bases in the middle. The CDR3 spells CASSIMSGQPQHF. In DNA, the CDR3 is TGTGCCAGTAGTATAATGAGCGGGCAGCCCCAGCATTTT.

The rearrangement uses TRBV7-2 and TRBJ1-5; TRBD1 might be the D (5 bases). Trimming took off 2 bases at V and 4 bases at J, with 9 bases between the two ends. Looked up from germline, CDR1 is SGHTA and CDR2 is FQGNSA. The CDR3 covers 14 residues. In nucleotides, the CDR3 is TGTGCCAGCAGCTTATTGCCAGGGAATCAGCCCCAGCATTTT. Translation: CASSLLPGNQPQHF.

As regards this clone: In the same sample, other DNA sequences code for this CDR3. The chain combines TRBV19 with TRBJ2-5; 12 nucleotides line up with TRBD1. Per germline, CDR1 LNHDA and CDR2 SQIVND (reference sequence). The trim removed 3 bases at V and 5 bases at J, leaving 4 bases unmatched. The CDR3 covers 15 residues. The CDR3 sequence: CASSIGDRGRETQYF. The CDR3 nucleotides read TGTGCCAGTAGTATCGGGGACAGGGGGCGGGAGACCCAGTACTTC. Full variable domain (rest looked up from reference TRBV19 and TRBJ2-5): DGGITQSPKYLFRKEGQNVTLSCEQNLNHDAMYWYRQDPGQGLRLIYYSQIVNDFQKGDIAEGYSVSREKKESFPLTVTSAQKNPTAFYLCASSIGDRGRETQYFGPGTRLLVL.

This chain uses TRBV7-2 with TRBJ1-2; D is possibly TRBD1 (6 bases). In germline, CDR1 is SGHTA, CDR2 FQGNSA. The V and J ends lost 3 bases and 7 bases respectively, with 15 bases between them. This CDR3 contains 14 residues. CDR3 coding DNA: TGTGCCAGCAGCTTTCTACAGGGATCGGTTGGCTACACCTTC. This gives the protein CASSFLQGSVGYTF.

The chain uses TRBV5-1 and TRBJ1-4; D possibly corresponds to TRBD1 (6 bases). V was cut by 4 bases and J by 0 bases, with 13 bases left in between. Germline-derived CDR1 and CDR2 are SGHRS and YFSETQ. This CDR3 is 16 amino acids long. This CDR3 reads CASSNRDRATNEKLFF. CDR3 bases: TGCGCCAGCAGCAACAGGGATCGAGCAACTAATGAAAAACTGTTTTTT.

The V and J genes are TRBV5-4 and TRBJ2-1; no reliable D call. The germline gives CDR1 SGHNT, CDR2 YYREEE (reference sequence). There are 15 residues in the CDR3. Trimming took off 5 bases at V and 0 bases at J, with 12 bases between the two ends. The CDR3 region has the DNA TGTGCCAGCAGTCCAGACTCATCCTCCTACAATGAGCAGTTCTTC. Its protein product is CASSPDSSSYNEQFF.

V is TRBV6-5 and J is TRBJ1-5; 9 bases map to TRBD1. Germline CDR1 and CDR2: MNHEY and SVGAGI. V dropped 6 bases and J dropped 7; count of bases not matched to a gene: 7. This CDR3 is 14 amino acids long. The CDR3, as DNA: TGTGCCAGCAGAACAGGGGGCGCGGAACAGCCCCAGCATTTT. It specifies CASRTGGAEQPQHF.

J is TRBJ2-5 and V is TRBV12-3 or TRBV12-4; TRBD1 matches at 7 bases. The CDR3 extends over 13 amino acids. Losses at the gene ends were 6 bases for V and 7 bases for J; bases not matched to a gene: 8. Here the CDR3 DNA reads TGTGCCAGCAGAGGCGGCTCAGGGGGGACCCAGTACTTC. Amino acids: CASRGGSGGTQYF.

The J gene is TRBJ1-5, the V gene TRBV24-1; possibly TRBD1 for D (5 bases). Germline CDR1 KGHDR, CDR2 SFDVKD. V gave up 2 bases and J gave up 4 bases, with 8 bases separating them. The length of the CDR3 is 14 residues. CDR3 loop: CATSDWGLNQPQHF. The CDR3 DNA is TGTGCCACCAGTGATTGGGGGTTAAATCAGCCCCAGCATTTT.

J is TRBJ2-1 and V is TRBV5-1; 13 bases map to TRBD2. After removal of 4 bases from V and 4 bases from J, the junction contained 2 bases not matched to a gene. This CDR3 has 15 amino acids. Germline V CDR1 and CDR2: SGHRS, YFSETQ. The CDR3 DNA reads TGCGCCAGCAGCGAGGGACTAGCGGGATACAATGAGCAGTTCTTC. This codes for CASSEGLAGYNEQFF.

For this clone: The same CDR3 can be traced to other DNA sequences in this sample. J is TRBJ2-5 and V is TRBV7-2, with unresolved D. The V end lost 3 bases, the J end lost 5 bases, and 10 bases lay between the germline ends. This CDR3 is 13 amino acids long. The V gene's germline CDR1 is SGHTA and CDR2 FQGNSA. In nucleotides, the CDR3 is TGTGCCAGCAGCTTTGCAGGCGAGGAGACCCAGTACTTC. The encoded protein is CASSFAGEETQYF.

The chain carries TRBV27 and TRBJ1-2; 8 nucleotides agree with TRBD1. The CDR3 totals 16 residues. Trimming at V came to 4 bases and at J to 5 bases, leaving 12 bases not matched to a gene. The V gene's germline CDR1 is MNHEY and CDR2 SMNVEV (reference sequence). CDR3: CASSSPPYRGRYGYTF. The CDR3 coding sequence is TGTGCCAGCAGTTCGCCACCATACAGGGGGAGGTATGGCTACACCTTC.

This clone was picked up a small number of times. The chain has TRBV5-1 and TRBJ1-1, with D possibly matching TRBD1 (5 bases). V lost 6 bases and J 0 bases, leaving 15 bases between the germline ends. CDR1 SGHRS and CDR2 YFSETQ come from the germline V gene. The CDR3 contains 15 residues. The CDR3 nucleotides are TGCGCCAGCACCCAAGGGACGGGCATGAACACTGAAGCTTTCTTT. Its translation is CASTQGTGMNTEAFF. Based on the CDR3 plus reference TRBV5-1 and TRBJ1-1, the full variable domain is KAGVTQTPRYLIKTRGQQVTLSCSPISGHRSVSWYQQTPGQGLQFLFEYFSETQRNKGNFPGRFSGRQFSNSRSEMNVSTLELGDSALYLCASTQGTGMNTEAFFGQGTRLTVV.

The genes are TRBV28 and TRBJ1-2, with a possible D match to TRBD1 (5 bases). The CDR3 is 15 residues long. Trimming took off 2 bases at V and 4 bases at J, with 14 bases between the two ends. Germline assignment: CDR1 MDHEN and CDR2 SYDVKM. The CDR3 here is CASSLNPRVGYGYTF. CDR3 nucleotide sequence: TGTGCCAGCAGTTTAAACCCCAGGGTCGGCTATGGCTACACCTTC.

This sequence joins TRBV27 and TRBJ2-7; D possibly matches TRBD1 or TRBD2 (6 bases each). CDR1 MNHEY and CDR2 SMNVEV come from the germline V gene (reference sequence). The CDR3 covers 13 residues. The V gene lost 8 bases and the J gene lost 7 bases, with 18 bases spanning the gap. CDR3 bases: TGTGCCAGCTCAACCGGGGGCGAGAGGGAGCAGTACTTC. Translated: CASSTGGEREQYF.

The genes are TRBV28 and TRBJ1-1, with 7 positions matching TRBD1. CDR1 is MDHEN and CDR2 is SYDVKM in the germline V gene. CDR3 length: 13 amino acids. J gave up 3 bases and V 7 bases, and 5 bases lay outside the gene matches. The CDR3 nucleotides read TGTGCCAGCACTATACAGGGGCACACTGAAGCTTTCTTT. Translation: CASTIQGHTEAFF. Drawing the rest from reference TRBV28 and TRBJ1-1, the complete variable domain is DVKVTQSSRYLVKRTGEKVFLECVQDMDHENMFWYRQDPGLGLRLIYFSYDVKMKEKGDIPEGYSVSREKKERFSLILESASTNQTSMYLCASTIQGHTEAFFGQGTRLTVV.

This clone was seen more than once but under ten times. The chain employs TRBV3-1 (or the pseudogene TRBV3-2) and TRBJ2-1; 13 bases fit TRBD2. There are 18 residues in the CDR3. Germline loops: CDR1 LGHDT, CDR2 YNNKEL (reference sequence). J was trimmed by 4 bases and V by 1 base; bases with no gene match: 7. CDR3 loop: CASSQGSSGLAGYNEQFF. In DNA, the CDR3 is TGTGCCAGCAGCCAAGGGTCCTCGGGACTAGCGGGATACAATGAGCAGTTCTTC.

The genes are TRBV9 and TRBJ1-2, with 8 bases matching TRBD1. The J segment lost 2 bases and the V segment lost 3 bases, leaving 9 bases of the junction unmatched. Germline CDR1 reads SGDLS; CDR2 reads YYNGEE. The CDR3 is 16 residues long. The DNA for the CDR3 is TGTGCCAGCAGCGGGGGGACAGGCCGACGGAACTATGGCTACACCTTC. Encoded protein: CASSGGTGRRNYGYTF.

V usage is TRBV25-1 and J usage is TRBJ1-1, with D perhaps matching TRBD1 (5 bases). V lost 1 base to trimming and J lost 8 bases, with 17 bases between them. CDR1 MGHDK and CDR2 SYGVNS come from the germline V gene. The CDR3 has 15 amino acids. CDR3 loop: CASSEFKGHEREAFF. CDR3 coding DNA: TGTGCCAGCAGTGAATTTAAGGGGCATGAACGCGAAGCTTTCTTT.

This CDR3 reads CASSHFPGSSYNEQFF. The CDR3, as DNA: TGTGCCAGCAGCCACTTCCCGGGGAGCTCCTACAATGAGCAGTTCTTC. The rearrangement joins TRBV9 to TRBJ2-1; D may be TRBD2 (5 bases). The V end was cut by 4 bases, the J end by 0 bases, with 14 bases between. The CDR3 runs 16 residues. The germline V gene has CDR1 SGDLS and CDR2 YYNGEE.